There are a few counts of the clone carrying this T cell receptor beta chain. V lost 7 bases, J lost 7 bases, and 3 bases stayed unmatched. Germline CDR1 reads SQVTM; CDR2 reads ANQGSEA. CDR3 length equals 11 residues. The entry originates in a study of blood T cell repertoires in COVID-19. The assay was immunoSEQ multiplex PCR, and TCRdb's table has in-frame clones only and misses some. The sample holds approximately 35,000 clones, approximately 88% seen once. The sample was peripheral blood. The chain carries TRBV29-1 and TRBJ2-2, with 7 bases lining up with TRBD2. This clonotype was sampled from a man between 60 and 75 years old with active COVID-19. CDR3 nucleotides: TGCAGCGCAGAGCGGGGCGGGGAGCTGTTTTTT. Its protein product is CSAERGGELFF.